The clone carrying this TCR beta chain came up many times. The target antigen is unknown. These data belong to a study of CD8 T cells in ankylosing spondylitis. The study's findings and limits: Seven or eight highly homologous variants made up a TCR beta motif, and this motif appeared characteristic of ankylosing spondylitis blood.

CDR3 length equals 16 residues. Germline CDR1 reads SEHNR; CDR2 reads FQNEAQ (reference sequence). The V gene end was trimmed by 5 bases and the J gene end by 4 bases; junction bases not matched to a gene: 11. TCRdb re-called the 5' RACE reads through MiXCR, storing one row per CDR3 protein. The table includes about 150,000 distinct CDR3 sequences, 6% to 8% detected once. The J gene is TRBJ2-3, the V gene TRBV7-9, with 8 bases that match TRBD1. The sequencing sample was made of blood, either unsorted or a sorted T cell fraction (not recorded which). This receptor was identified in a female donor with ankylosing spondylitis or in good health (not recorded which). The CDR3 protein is CASSPAGGRDADTQYF. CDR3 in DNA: TGTGCCAGCAGCCCAGCAGGGGGCAGGGATGCAGATACGCAGTATTTT. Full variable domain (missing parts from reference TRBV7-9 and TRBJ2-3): DTGVSQNPRHKITKRGQNVTFRCDPISEHNRLYWYRQTLGQGPEFLTYFQNEAQLEKSRLLSDRFSAERPKGSFSTLEIQRTEQGDSAMYLCASSPAGGRDADTQYFGPGTRLTVL.